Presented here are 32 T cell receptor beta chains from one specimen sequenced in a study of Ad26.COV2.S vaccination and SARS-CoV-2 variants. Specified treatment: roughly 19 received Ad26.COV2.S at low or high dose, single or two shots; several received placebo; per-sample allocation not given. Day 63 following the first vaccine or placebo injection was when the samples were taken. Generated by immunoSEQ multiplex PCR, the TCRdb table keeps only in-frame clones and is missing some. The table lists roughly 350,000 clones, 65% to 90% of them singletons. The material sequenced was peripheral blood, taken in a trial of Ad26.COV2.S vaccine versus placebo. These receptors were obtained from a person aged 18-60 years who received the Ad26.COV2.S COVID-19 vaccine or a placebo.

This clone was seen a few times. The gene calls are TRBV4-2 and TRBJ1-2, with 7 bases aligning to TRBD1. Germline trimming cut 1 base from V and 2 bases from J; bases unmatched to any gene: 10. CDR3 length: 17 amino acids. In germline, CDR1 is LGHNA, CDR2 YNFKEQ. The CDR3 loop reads CASSQVGRDRVNYGYTF. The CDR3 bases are TGTGCCAGCAGCCAAGTAGGAAGAGACAGGGTAAACTATGGCTACACCTTC.

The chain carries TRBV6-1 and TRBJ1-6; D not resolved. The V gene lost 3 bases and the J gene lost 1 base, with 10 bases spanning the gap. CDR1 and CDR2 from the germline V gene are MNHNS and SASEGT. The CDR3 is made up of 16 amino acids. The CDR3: CASSEAVESYNSPLHF. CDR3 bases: TGTGCCAGCAGTGAGGCGGTGGAATCCTATAATTCACCCCTCCACTTT.

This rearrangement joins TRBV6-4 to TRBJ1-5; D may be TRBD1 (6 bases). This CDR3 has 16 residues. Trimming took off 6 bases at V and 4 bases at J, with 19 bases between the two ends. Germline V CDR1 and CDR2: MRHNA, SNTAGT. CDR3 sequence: CASRNDRLVRNQPQHF. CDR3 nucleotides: TGTGCCAGCAGGAACGACAGGTTGGTCCGAAATCAGCCCCAGCATTTT.

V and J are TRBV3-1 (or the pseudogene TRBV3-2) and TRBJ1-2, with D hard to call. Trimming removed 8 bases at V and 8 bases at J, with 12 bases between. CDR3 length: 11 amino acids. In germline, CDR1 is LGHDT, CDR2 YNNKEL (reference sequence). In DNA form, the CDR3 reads TGTGCCAGCGGTGGGGTTGACGGCTACACCTTC. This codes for CASGGVDGYTF.

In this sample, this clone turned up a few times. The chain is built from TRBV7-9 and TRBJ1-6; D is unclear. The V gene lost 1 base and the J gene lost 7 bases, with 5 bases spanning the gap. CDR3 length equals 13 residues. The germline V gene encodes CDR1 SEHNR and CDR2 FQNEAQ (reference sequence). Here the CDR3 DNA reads TGTGCCAGCAGCTTAGTTACAAATTCACCCCTCCACTTT. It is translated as CASSLVTNSPLHF.

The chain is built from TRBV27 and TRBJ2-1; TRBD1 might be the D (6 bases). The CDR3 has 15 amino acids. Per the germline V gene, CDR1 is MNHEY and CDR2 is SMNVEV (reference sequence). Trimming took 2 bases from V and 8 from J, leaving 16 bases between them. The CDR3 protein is CASSLGQGSHYEQFF. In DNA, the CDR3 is TGTGCCAGCAGTTTAGGGCAGGGGAGCCACTATGAGCAGTTCTTC.

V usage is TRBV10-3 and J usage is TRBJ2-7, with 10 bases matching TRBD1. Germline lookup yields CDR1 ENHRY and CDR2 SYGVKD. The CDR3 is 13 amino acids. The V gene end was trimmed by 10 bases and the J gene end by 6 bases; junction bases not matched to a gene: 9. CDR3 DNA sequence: TGTGCCACCCGAGGGGGACAGGGGCCCGAGCAGTACTTC. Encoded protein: CATRGGQGPEQYF.

The CDR3 DNA sequence: TGCGCCAGCAGCCCCGGACTAGCGGGGGGTTATCAAGAGACCCAGTACTTC. This sequence encodes CASSPGLAGGYQETQYF. The chain employs TRBV5-1 and TRBJ2-5; 14 positions agree with TRBD2. V trimming: 4 bases; J trimming: 2 bases; junction bases outside the gene matches: 7. The CDR3 sequence is 17 residues long. The germline CDR1 and CDR2 sequences are SGHRS and YFSETQ.

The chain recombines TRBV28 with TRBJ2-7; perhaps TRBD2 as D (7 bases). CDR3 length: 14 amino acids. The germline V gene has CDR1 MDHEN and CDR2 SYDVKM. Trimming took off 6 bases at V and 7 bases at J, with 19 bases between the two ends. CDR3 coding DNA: TGTGCCAGCAGCTCCCGGGGGGCCTCCGCGGAGCAGTACTTC. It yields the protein CASSSRGASAEQYF.

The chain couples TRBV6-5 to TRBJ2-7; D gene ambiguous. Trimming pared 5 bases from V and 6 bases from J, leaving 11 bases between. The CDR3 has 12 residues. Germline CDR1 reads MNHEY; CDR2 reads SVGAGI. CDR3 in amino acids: CASSPSPIEQYF. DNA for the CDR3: TGTGCCAGCAGTCCTTCACCTATCGAGCAGTACTTC.

In DNA, the CDR3 is TGTGCCAGTAATAGGATTGGGGCTAGCACAGATACGCAGTATTTT. This codes for CASNRIGASTDTQYF. V gene TRBV19 combines with J gene TRBJ2-3, with D perhaps TRBD1 (5 bases). The CDR3 sequence is 15 residues long. The germline gives CDR1 LNHDA, CDR2 SQIVND (reference sequence). Trimming removed 7 bases from V and 0 bases from J, with 14 bases in between.

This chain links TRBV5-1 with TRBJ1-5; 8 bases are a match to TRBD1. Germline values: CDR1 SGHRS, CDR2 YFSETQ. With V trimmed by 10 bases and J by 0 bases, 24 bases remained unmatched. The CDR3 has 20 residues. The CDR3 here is CAAPRATETGDLNSNQPQHF. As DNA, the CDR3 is TGCGCCGCACCGAGGGCAACTGAGACAGGGGATTTAAATAGCAATCAGCCCCAGCATTTT.

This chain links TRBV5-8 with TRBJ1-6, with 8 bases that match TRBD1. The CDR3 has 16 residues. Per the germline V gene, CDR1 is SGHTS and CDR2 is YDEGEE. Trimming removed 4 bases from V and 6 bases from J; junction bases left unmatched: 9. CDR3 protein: CASSLGGTGGNSPLHF. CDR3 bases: TGTGCCAGCAGCCTTGGCGGGACAGGTGGTAATTCACCCCTCCACTTT.

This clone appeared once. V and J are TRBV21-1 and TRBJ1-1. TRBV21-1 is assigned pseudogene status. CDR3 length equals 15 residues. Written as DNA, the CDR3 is TGTGCCAGCAGCAAAACCAGGAGGATGAACACTGAAGCTTTCTTT. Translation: CASSKTRRMNTEAFF.

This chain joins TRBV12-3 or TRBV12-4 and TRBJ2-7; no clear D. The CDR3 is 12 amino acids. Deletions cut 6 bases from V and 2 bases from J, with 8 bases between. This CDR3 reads CASSPTAYEQYF. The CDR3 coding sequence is TGTGCCAGCAGCCCGACGGCCTACGAGCAGTACTTC.

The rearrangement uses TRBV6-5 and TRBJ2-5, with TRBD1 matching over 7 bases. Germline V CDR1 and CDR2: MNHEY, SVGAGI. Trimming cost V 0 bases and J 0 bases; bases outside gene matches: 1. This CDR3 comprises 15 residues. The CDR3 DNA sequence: TGTGCCAGCAGTTACTCGGGGACAGACCAAGAGACCCAGTACTTC. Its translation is CASSYSGTDQETQYF.

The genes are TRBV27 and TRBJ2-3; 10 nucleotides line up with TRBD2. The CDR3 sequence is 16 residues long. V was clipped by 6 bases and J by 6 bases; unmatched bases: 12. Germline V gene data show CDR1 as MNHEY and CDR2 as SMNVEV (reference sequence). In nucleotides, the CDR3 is TGTGCCAGCAGCCGCCCGATAGCGGGAGGATTCGATACGCAGTATTTT. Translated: CASSRPIAGGFDTQYF.

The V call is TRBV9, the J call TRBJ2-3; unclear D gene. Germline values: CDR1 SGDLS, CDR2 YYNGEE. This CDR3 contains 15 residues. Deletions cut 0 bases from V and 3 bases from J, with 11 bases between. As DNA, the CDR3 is TGTGCCAGCAGCGTAGGGGTTCAGACGACAGATACGCAGTATTTT. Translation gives CASSVGVQTTDTQYF.

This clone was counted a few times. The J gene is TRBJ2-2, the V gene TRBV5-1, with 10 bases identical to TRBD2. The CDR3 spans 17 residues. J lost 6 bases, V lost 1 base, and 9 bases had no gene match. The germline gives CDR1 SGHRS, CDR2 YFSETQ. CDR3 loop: CASSLILAGASAGELFF. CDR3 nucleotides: TGCGCCAGCAGCTTGATCCTAGCGGGAGCTAGCGCCGGGGAGCTGTTTTTT.

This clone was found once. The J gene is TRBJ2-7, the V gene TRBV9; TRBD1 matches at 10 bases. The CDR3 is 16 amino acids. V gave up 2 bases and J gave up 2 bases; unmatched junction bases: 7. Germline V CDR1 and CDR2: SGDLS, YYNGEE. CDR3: CASSVGTGDPTYEQYF. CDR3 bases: TGTGCCAGCAGCGTCGGGACAGGGGATCCCACCTACGAGCAGTACTTC. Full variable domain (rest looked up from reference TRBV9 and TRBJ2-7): DSGVTQTPKHLITATGQRVTLRCSPRSGDLSVYWYQQSLDQGLQFLIQYYNGEERAKGNILERFSAQQFPDLHSELNLSSLELGDSALYFCASSVGTGDPTYEQYFGPGTRLTVT.

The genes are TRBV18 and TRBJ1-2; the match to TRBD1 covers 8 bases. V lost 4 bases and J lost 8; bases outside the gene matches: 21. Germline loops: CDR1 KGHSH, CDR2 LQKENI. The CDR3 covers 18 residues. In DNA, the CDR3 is TGTGCCAGCTCACACCGGACAGGGAATTTCTCCCCAAAGGGAGGCTACACCTTC. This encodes CASSHRTGNFSPKGGYTF.

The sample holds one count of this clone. CDR3 bases: TGTGCCAGCAGCCGCCCTTATCTCAACACCGGGGAGCTGTTTTTT. This gives the protein CASSRPYLNTGELFF. This rearrangement joins TRBV7-9 to TRBJ2-2; D uncertain. The CDR3 extends over 15 amino acids. Germline V gene lookup returns CDR1 SEHNR and CDR2 FQNEAQ (reference sequence). V shed 5 bases and J shed 2 bases, with 12 bases lying between them.

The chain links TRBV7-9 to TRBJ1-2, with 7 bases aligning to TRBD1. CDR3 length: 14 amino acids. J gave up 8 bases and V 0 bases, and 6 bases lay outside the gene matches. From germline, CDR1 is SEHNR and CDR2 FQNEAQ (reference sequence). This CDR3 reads CASSLATGIYGYTF. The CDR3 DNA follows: TGTGCCAGCAGCTTAGCGACAGGGATATACGGCTACACCTTC.

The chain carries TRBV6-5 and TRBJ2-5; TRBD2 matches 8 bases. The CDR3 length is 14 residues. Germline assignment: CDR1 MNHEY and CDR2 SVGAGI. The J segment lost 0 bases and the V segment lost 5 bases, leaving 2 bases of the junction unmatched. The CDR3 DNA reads TGTGCCAGCAGTAAACTAGCGGACCAAGAGACCCAGTACTTC. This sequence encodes CASSKLADQETQYF.

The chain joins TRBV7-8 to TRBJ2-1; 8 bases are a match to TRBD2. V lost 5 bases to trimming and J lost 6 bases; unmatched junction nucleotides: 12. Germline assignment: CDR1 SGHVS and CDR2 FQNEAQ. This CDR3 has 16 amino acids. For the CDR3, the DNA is TGTGCCAGCAGCCCAAGTCCCGGGACTAGAGGCAATGAGCAGTTCTTC. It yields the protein CASSPSPGTRGNEQFF. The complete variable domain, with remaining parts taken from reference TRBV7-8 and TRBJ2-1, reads GAGVSQSPRYKVAKRGQDVALRCDPISGHVSLFWYQQALGQGPEFLTYFQNEAQLDKSGLPSDRFFAERPEGSVSTLKIQRTQQEDSAVYLCASSPSPGTRGNEQFFGPGTRLTVL.

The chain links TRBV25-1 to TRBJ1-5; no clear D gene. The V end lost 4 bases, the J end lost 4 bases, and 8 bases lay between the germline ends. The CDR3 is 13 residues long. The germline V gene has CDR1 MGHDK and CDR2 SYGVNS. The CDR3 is CASSGEPNQPQHF. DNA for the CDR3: TGTGCCAGCAGTGGGGAGCCTAATCAGCCCCAGCATTTT.

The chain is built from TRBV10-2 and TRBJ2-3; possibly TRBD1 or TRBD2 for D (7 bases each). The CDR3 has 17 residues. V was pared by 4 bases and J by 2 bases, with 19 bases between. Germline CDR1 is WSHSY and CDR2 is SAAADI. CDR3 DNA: TGCGCCAGCAGTGGAGGGGGCGGGGGAACCTTCACAGATACGCAGTATTTT. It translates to CASSGGGGGTFTDTQYF.

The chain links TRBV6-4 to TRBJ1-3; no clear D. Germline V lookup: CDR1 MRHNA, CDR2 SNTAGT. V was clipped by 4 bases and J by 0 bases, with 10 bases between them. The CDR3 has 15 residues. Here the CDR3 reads CASSADGSSGNTIYF. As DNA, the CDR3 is TGTGCCAGCAGTGCGGACGGAAGCTCTGGAAACACCATATATTTT.

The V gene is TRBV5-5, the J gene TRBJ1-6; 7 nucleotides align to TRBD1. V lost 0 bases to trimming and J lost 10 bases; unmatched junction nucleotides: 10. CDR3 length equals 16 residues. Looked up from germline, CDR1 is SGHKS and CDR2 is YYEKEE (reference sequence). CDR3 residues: CASSLDEGAPWSPLHF. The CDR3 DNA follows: TGTGCCAGCAGCTTGGATGAGGGGGCCCCCTGGTCACCCCTCCACTTT.

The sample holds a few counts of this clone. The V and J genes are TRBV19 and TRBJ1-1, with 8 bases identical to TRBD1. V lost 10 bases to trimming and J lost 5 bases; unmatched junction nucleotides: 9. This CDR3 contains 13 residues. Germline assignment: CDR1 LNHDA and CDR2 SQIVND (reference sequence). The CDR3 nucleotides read TGTGCCACGATCGGACAGGGAAAAACTGAAGCTTTCTTT. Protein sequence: CATIGQGKTEAFF.

In DNA, the CDR3 is TGTGCCAGCAGCCGAAACCCGGGACTAGCTAACAATGAGCAGTTCTTC. As protein: CASSRNPGLANNEQFF. This chain connects TRBV7-7 to TRBJ2-1, with 9 bases that match TRBD2. V dropped 5 bases and J dropped 5; count of bases not matched to a gene: 10. CDR1 and CDR2 (germline): SSHAT, FNYEAQ (reference sequence). The CDR3 contains 16 residues.

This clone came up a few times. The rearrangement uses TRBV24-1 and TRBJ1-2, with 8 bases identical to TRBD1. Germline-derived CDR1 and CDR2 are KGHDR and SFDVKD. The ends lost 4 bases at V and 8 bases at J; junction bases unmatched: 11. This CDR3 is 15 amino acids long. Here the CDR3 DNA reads TGTGCCACCAGTGAGCCGCGTCAGGGGGCGGGGGGCTACACCTTC. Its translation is CATSEPRQGAGGYTF.